One and the same sample provided the 11 T cell receptor beta chains below, sequenced in a study of blood T cell repertoires in COVID-19. The repertoire was sequenced with immunoSEQ multiplex PCR; TCRdb's copy has only in-frame clones and lacks some. This sample has approximately 500,000 clones, with over 75% found just once. The sequenced material came from PBMCs or T cells enriched from blood (not recorded which). The receptors come from a woman between 40 and 50 years old who had recovered from COVID-19.

The chain recombines TRBV10-3 with TRBJ1-1, with 8 positions matching TRBD1. Trimming cost V 4 bases and J 7 bases; bases outside gene matches: 8. The CDR3 is made up of 14 amino acids. From germline, CDR1 is ENHRY and CDR2 SYGVKD. CDR3 region: CAISAGTGRDEAFF. In DNA form, the CDR3 reads TGTGCCATCAGTGCGGGGACAGGTAGGGATGAAGCTTTCTTT.

The chain couples TRBV5-1 to TRBJ2-3; weak D call: TRBD1 (6 bases). With 4 bases removed from V and 1 base from J, the gap between germline ends came to 10 bases. The CDR3 length is 14 residues. Germline assignment: CDR1 SGHRS and CDR2 YFSETQ. The CDR3 nucleotides read TGCGCCAGCAGCCAACAGGGTGGCACAGATACGCAGTATTTT. Residues: CASSQQGGTDTQYF.

V usage is TRBV4-2 and J usage is TRBJ1-4; TRBD1 agrees at 9 bases. J lost 8 bases, V lost 0 bases, and 7 bases had no gene match. This CDR3 is 16 amino acids long. Germline lookup yields CDR1 LGHNA and CDR2 YNFKEQ. The CDR3 nucleotides read TGTGCCAGCAGCCAAGAAGGGGACAGGGTGTACGAAAAACTGTTTTTT. It codes for CASSQEGDRVYEKLFF.

The chain joins TRBV18 to TRBJ2-1; tentative D call: TRBD2 (5 bases). Germline V gene lookup returns CDR1 KGHSH and CDR2 LQKENI. Trimming took 4 bases from V and 0 from J, leaving 10 bases between them. The CDR3 consists of 15 residues. The CDR3 sequence is CASSLDYPSYNEQFF. The CDR3 DNA is TGTGCCAGCTCACTCGACTACCCCTCCTACAATGAGCAGTTCTTC.

The V call is TRBV27, the J call TRBJ2-7; TRBD2 matches at 9 bases. Trimming at V came to 6 bases and at J to 2 bases, leaving 5 bases not matched to a gene. Looked up from germline, CDR1 is MNHEY and CDR2 is SMNVEV (reference sequence). This CDR3 has 14 amino acids. CDR3 in amino acids: CASSQREAAYEQYF. Written as DNA, the CDR3 is TGTGCCAGCAGCCAGCGGGAGGCCGCCTACGAGCAGTACTTC.

The CDR3 DNA sequence: TGTGCCAGCAGCCCGATAGCGGGGGTGGTTAGCAATCAGCCCCAGCATTTT. Translated, it gives CASSPIAGVVSNQPQHF. This rearrangement joins TRBV27 to TRBJ1-5, with D possibly TRBD1 on 5 matching bases. Germline CDR1 and CDR2: MNHEY and SMNVEV (reference sequence). This CDR3 is 17 amino acids long. V shed 6 bases and J shed 0 bases, with 18 bases lying between them.

The chain is built from TRBV18 and TRBJ1-1, with a tentative D call TRBD1 (6 bases). V was shortened by 5 bases and J by 1 base, with 14 bases between the two germline ends. Looked up from germline, CDR1 is KGHSH and CDR2 is LQKENI. CDR3 length: 15 amino acids. The CDR3 bases are TGTGCCAGCTCAGGGGGGGGCGGAAGGAACACTGAAGCTTTCTTT. Protein product: CASSGGGGRNTEAFF.

The V call is TRBV2, the J call TRBJ2-1; 9 bases map to TRBD1. The CDR3 length is 14 residues. V gave up 6 bases and J gave up 6 bases; unmatched junction bases: 6. CDR1 and CDR2 from the germline V gene are SNHLY and FYNNEI. The CDR3 spells CASRWTGAGNEQFF. The DNA of the CDR3 is TGTGCCAGCAGGTGGACAGGGGCCGGCAATGAGCAGTTCTTC. Using reference TRBV2 and TRBJ2-1 for the parts outside the CDR3, the full variable domain is EPEVTQTPSHQVTQMGQEVILRCVPISNHLYFYWYRQILGQKVEFLVSFYNNEISEKSEIFDDQFSVERPDGSNFTLKIRSTKLEDSAMYFCASRWTGAGNEQFFGPGTRLTVL.

This sequence joins TRBV11-3 and TRBJ1-2; D possibly corresponds to TRBD1 (6 bases). V gave up 5 bases and J gave up 2 bases, with 9 bases separating them. Germline V CDR1 and CDR2: SGHNT, YENEEA. The CDR3 extends over 13 amino acids. CDR3 sequence: CASSEDSNYGYTF. Written as DNA, the CDR3 is TGTGCCAGCAGCGAGGACAGCAACTATGGCTACACCTTC. The full variable domain, in which reference TRBV11-3 and TRBJ1-2 provide the parts outside the CDR3, is EAGVVQSPRYKIIEKKQPVAFWCNPISGHNTLYWYLQNLGQGPELLIRYENEEAVDDSQLPKDRFSAERLKGVDSTLKIQPAELGDSAVYLCASSEDSNYGYTFGSGTRLTVV.

The CDR3 nucleotides read TGTGCCAGCAGTTCTGGGGGACTAGCGGGATCTGGAGAGCAGTTCTTC. This translates into CASSSGGLAGSGEQFF. The gene calls are TRBV28 and TRBJ2-1; 13 positions agree with TRBD2. In germline, CDR1 is MDHEN, CDR2 SYDVKM. The CDR3 has 16 residues. After removal of 4 bases from V and 10 bases from J, the junction contained 10 bases not matched to a gene. The full variable domain, with the rest looked up from reference TRBV28 and TRBJ2-1, is DVKVTQSSRYLVKRTGEKVFLECVQDMDHENMFWYRQDPGLGLRLIYFSYDVKMKEKGDIPEGYSVSREKKERFSLILESASTNQTSMYLCASSSGGLAGSGEQFFGPGTRLTVL.

The chain uses TRBV6-5 and TRBJ2-7; D is ambiguous. Trimming removed 2 bases from V and 3 bases from J, with 14 bases in between. The germline V gene has CDR1 MNHEY and CDR2 SVGAGI. This CDR3 is built from 15 residues. For the CDR3, the DNA is TGTGCCAGCAGTTACGGCCTGAAAGCGATCTACGAGCAGTACTTC. It translates to CASSYGLKAIYEQYF.